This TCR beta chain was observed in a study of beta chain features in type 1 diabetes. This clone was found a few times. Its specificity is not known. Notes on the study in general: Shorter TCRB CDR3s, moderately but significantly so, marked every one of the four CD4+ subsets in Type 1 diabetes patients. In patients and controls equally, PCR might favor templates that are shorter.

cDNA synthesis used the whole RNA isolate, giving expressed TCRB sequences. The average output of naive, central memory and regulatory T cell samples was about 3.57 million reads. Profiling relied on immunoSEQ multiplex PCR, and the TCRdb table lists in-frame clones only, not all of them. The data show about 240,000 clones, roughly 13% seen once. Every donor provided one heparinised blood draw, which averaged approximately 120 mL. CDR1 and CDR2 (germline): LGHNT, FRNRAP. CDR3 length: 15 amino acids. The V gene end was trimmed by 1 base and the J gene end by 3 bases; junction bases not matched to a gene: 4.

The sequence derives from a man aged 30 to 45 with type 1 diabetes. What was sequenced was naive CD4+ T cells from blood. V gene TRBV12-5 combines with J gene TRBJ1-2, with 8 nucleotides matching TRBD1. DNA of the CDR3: TGTGCTAGTGGTTTGGCAGGGGGCTTTGACTATGGCTACACCTTC. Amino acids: CASGLAGGFDYGYTF.